The subject of this entry is one TCR beta chain. These data originate in a study of cytomegalovirus exposure and HLA in healthy donors. Use of 60 Vbeta and 13 Jbeta primers characterized the PCR. Study processing details: About 10 million shared chains were among approximately 87 million unique TCR beta chains counted in a later analysis. Sequencing was performed with immunoSEQ multiplex PCR; in TCRdb, only in-frame clones are kept and a portion is missing. V and J calls and clone size are given by that table; D and trimming were obtained from the DNA. The data show approximately 67,000 clones, with 65% to 70% seen just once and around 2% held by the top ten. CDR3 length: 15 residues.

Sequencing was performed on PBMCs. The genes are TRBV21-1 and TRBJ2-1; TRBD1 is the table's D call, not checked against the DNA. TRBV21-1 is marked as a pseudogene. This clonotype originated in a woman in her twenties or thirties in good health and CMV-seronegative. In nucleotides, the CDR3 is TGTGCCAGCAGCGACCCCGGGACAGGGTACAATGAGCAGTTCTTC. As protein: CASSDPGTGYNEQFF.